This TCR beta chain was documented in a study of T-cell reconstitution after alpha-beta-depleted transplantation in children. Points from the study as a whole: Approximately two months post-transplant, alpha-beta T cells reportedly originated from several hundred expanded graft clones. Some patients showed high day-60 TCRbeta diversity, which derived from surviving recipient T cells and thymic progenitors. It was newly produced T cells that mostly accounted for T-cell counts and diversity one year after transplant.

V gave up 4 bases and J gave up 4 bases; unmatched junction bases: 4. CDR3 length: 16 amino acids. Looked up from germline, CDR1 is MGHRA and CDR2 is YSYEKL. This clonotype was counted ten times or more. Its target is unknown. The library targeted TCRbeta and was prepared with unique molecular identifiers. Each CDR3 protein gets one entry after TCRdb re-called the PCR reads with MiXCR. The table has around 16,000 distinct CDR3 sequences, around 8% seen once. J is TRBJ2-3 and V is TRBV4-1, with 14 bases that match TRBD2. The clonotype comes from a boy less than two years old who had a stem cell transplant for Wiskott-Aldrich syndrome, so the T cells may come from the graft donor. This material consisted of PBMCs, mostly from graft donor cells, taken 60 days after TCRalphabeta/CD19-depleted stem cell transplant. The CDR3 nucleotides are TGCGCCAGCAGCCCCCCGGGACTAGCGGGAGCAGATACGCAGTATTTT. Its protein is CASSPPGLAGADTQYF.